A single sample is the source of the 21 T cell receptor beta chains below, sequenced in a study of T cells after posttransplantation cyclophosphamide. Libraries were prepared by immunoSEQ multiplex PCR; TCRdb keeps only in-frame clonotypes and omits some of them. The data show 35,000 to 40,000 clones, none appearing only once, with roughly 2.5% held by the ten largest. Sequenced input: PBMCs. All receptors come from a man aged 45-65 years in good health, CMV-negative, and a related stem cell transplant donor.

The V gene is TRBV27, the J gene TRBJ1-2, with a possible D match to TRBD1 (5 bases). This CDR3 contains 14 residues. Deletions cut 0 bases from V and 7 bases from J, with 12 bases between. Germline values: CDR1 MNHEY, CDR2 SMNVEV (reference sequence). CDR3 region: CASSLSWGRVGYTF. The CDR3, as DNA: TGTGCCAGCAGTTTATCGTGGGGCAGGGTTGGCTACACCTTC.

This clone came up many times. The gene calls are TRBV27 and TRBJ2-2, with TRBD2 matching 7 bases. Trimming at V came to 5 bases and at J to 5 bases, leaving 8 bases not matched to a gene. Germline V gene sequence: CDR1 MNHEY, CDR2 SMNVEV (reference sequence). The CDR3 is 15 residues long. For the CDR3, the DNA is TGTGCCAGCAGTCCGGAGGGACTAAAGACCGGGGAGCTGTTTTTT. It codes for CASSPEGLKTGELFF.

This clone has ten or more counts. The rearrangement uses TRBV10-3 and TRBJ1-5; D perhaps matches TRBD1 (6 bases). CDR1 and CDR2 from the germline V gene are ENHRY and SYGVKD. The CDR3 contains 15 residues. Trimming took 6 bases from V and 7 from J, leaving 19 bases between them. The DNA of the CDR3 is TGTGCCATCAGGACTCAGGCGGGGGGCCGACAGCCCCAGCATTTT. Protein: CAIRTQAGGRQPQHF.

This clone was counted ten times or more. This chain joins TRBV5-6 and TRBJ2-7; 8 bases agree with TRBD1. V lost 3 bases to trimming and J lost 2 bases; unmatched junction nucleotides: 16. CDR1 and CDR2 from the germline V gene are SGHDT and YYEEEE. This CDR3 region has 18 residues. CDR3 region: CASSSHGRRTGNTYEQYF. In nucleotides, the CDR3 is TGTGCCAGCAGCTCCCACGGACGACGGACAGGGAACACCTACGAGCAGTACTTC.

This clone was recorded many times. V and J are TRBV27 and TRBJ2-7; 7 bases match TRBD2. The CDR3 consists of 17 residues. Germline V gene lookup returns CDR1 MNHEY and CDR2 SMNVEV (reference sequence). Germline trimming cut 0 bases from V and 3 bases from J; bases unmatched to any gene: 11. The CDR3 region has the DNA TGTGCCAGCAGTTTATCGCTTCTAGCGGCAACTTTCTACGAGCAGTACTTC. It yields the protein CASSLSLLAATFYEQYF.

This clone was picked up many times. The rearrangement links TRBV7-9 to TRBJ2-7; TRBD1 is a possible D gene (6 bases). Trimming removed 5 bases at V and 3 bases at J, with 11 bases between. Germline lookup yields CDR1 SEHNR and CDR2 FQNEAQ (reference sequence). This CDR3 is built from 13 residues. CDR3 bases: TGTGCCAGCAGCCCGCGGACAGACTACGAGCAGTACTTC. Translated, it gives CASSPRTDYEQYF.

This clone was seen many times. In nucleotides, the CDR3 is TGTGCCAGCTCATTCGAGGGGAGGACGGGCGAGCAGTACTTC. This gives the protein CASSFEGRTGEQYF. This rearrangement joins TRBV18 to TRBJ2-7; tentatively, D is TRBD2 (6 bases). The germline V gene has CDR1 KGHSH and CDR2 LQKENI. Trimming took 5 bases from V and 6 from J, leaving 17 bases between them. CDR3 size: 14 residues.

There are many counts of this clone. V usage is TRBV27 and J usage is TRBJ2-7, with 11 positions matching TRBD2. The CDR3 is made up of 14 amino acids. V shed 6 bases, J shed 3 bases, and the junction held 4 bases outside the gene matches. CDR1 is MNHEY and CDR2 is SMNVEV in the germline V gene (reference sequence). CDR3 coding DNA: TGTGCCAGCAGCCCCGGGACTAGCGGCTACGAGCAGTACTTC. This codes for CASSPGTSGYEQYF.

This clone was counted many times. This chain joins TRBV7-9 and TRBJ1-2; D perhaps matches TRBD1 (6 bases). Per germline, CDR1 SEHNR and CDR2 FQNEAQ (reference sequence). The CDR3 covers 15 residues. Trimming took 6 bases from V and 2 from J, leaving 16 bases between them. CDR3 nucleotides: TGTGCCAGCAGTCCTTGGACAGCCACCAACTATGGCTACACCTTC. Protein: CASSPWTATNYGYTF.

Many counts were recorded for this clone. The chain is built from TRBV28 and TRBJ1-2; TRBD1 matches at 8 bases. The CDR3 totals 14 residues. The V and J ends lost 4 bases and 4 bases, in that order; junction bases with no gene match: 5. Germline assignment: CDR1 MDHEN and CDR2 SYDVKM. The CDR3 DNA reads TGTGCCAGCAGTTCACAGGGGGATGTCTATGGCTACACCTTC. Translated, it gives CASSSQGDVYGYTF.

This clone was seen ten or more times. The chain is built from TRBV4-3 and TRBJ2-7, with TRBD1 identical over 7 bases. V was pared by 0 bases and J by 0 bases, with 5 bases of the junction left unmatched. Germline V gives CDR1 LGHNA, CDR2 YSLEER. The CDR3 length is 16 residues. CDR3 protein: CASSQEQGSTSYEQYF. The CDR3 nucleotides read TGCGCCAGCAGCCAAGAACAGGGGTCGACCTCCTACGAGCAGTACTTC.

CDR3 protein: CASSLVYGTESTDTQYF. DNA for the CDR3: TGTGCCAGCAGCTTGGTTTATGGGACAGAAAGCACAGATACGCAGTATTTT. The J gene is TRBJ2-3, the V gene TRBV5-6, with TRBD1 identical over 7 bases. This CDR3 has 17 residues. CDR1 is SGHDT and CDR2 is YYEEEE in the germline V gene. Germline trimming cut 0 bases from V and 0 bases from J; bases unmatched to any gene: 7.

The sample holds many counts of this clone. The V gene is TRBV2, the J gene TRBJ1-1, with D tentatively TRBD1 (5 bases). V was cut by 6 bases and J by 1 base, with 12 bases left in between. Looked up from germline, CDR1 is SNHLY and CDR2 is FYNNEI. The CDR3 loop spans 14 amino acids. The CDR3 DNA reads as TGTGCCAGCAGCCGACAGCTAGAGAACACTGAAGCTTTCTTT. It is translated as CASSRQLENTEAFF. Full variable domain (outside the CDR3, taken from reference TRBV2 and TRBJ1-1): EPEVTQTPSHQVTQMGQEVILRCVPISNHLYFYWYRQILGQKVEFLVSFYNNEISEKSEIFDDQFSVERPDGSNFTLKIRSTKLEDSAMYFCASSRQLENTEAFFGQGTRLTVV.

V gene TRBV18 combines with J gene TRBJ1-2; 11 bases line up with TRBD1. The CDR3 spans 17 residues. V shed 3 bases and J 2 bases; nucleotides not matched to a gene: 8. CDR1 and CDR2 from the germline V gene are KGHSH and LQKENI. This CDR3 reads CASSPWTGGGSNYGYTF. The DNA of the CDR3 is TGTGCCAGCTCACCTTGGACAGGGGGCGGATCGAACTATGGCTACACCTTC.

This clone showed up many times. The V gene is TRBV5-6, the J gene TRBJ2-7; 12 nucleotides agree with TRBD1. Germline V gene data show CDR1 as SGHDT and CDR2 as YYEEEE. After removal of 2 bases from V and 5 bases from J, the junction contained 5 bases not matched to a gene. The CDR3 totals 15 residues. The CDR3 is CASSFWDRGLDEQYF. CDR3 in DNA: TGTGCCAGCAGCTTTTGGGACAGGGGGCTAGACGAGCAGTACTTC.

CDR3 sequence: CASSDPGQGTYEQYF. The CDR3 bases are TGTGCCAGCAGCGATCCGGGACAGGGTACCTACGAGCAGTACTTC. V usage is TRBV9 and J usage is TRBJ2-7, with TRBD1 matching 9 bases. There are 15 residues in the CDR3. After removal of 3 bases from V and 2 bases from J, the junction contained 6 bases not matched to a gene. Germline V gene lookup returns CDR1 SGDLS and CDR2 YYNGEE.

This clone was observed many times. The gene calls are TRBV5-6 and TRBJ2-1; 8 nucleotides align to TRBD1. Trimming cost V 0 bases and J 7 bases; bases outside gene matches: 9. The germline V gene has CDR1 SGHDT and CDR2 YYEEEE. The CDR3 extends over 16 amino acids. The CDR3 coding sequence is TGTGCCAGCAGCTTGGGTCCCCAGGGGGCGGTGAATGAGCAGTTCTTC. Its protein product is CASSLGPQGAVNEQFF.

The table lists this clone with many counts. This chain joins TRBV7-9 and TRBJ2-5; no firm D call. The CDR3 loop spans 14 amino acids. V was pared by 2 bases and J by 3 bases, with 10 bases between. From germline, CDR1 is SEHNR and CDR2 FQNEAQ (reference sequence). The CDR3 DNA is TGTGCCAGCAGCTTATCCAGGTTGAAAGAGACCCAGTACTTC. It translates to CASSLSRLKETQYF.

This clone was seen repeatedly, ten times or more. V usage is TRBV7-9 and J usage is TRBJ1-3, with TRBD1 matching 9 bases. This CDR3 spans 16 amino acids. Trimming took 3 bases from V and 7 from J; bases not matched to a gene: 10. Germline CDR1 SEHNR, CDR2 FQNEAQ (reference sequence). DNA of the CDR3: TGTGCCAGCAGCTTTTCTGGGACAGGGACTAGGAACACCATATATTTT. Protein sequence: CASSFSGTGTRNTIYF.

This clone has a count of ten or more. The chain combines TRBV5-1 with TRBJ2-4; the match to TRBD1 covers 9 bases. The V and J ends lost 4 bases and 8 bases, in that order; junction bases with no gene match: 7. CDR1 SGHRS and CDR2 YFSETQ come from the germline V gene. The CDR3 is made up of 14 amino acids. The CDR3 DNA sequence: TGCGCCAGCAGCCTTACAGGGGGCACGGACATTCAGTACTTC. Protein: CASSLTGGTDIQYF. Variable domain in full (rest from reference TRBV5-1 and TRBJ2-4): KAGVTQTPRYLIKTRGQQVTLSCSPISGHRSVSWYQQTPGQGLQFLFEYFSETQRNKGNFPGRFSGRQFSNSRSEMNVSTLELGDSALYLCASSLTGGTDIQYFGAGTRLSVL.

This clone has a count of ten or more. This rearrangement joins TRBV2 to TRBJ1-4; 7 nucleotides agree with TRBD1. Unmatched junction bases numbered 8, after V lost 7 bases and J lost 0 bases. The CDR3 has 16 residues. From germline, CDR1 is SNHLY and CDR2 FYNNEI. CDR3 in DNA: TGTGCCAGCATGTCGGACAGGCTTGCAACTAATGAAAAACTGTTTTTT. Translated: CASMSDRLATNEKLFF.